A single T cell receptor beta chain is shown here with its context. This clone was observed a single time. The clone's antigen remains unknown. Within one base of it there is no much larger clone, and no base qualities were kept. This sample is drawn from a study of PD-L1 blockade in urothelial cancer (dated by TCRdb to 2016 to 2017). For the study in its entirety: All patients started therapy in the mid-2010s and received atezolizumab 1,200 mg intravenously every 3 weeks. Blood samples gave median yields of approximately 130,000 T cells and 83,000 or so unique TCRs, along with a median clonality of around 0.08. Around 30 patients had pretreatment blood TCR-seq, about 25 had at least one posttreatment blood collection, and about 25 had tumor TCR-seq. TCR sequencing covered pretreatment tumor samples and matched, serially collected peripheral blood taken before and after atezolizumab treatment. Somatic, immune and clinical correlates of response to PD-L1 blockade with atezolizumab in urothelial cancer were the focus of an exploratory multi-omic analysis. Blood samples were analyzed at two time points: 3 weeks after treatment start (second dose) and 6 weeks after treatment start. Progression-free survival longer than 6 months counted as durable clinical benefit, and TCR features were additionally tested against both progression-free and overall survival. Patients had an ECOG performance status of 0 or 1 and had received between 0 and 3 prior chemotherapy regimens. Durable clinical benefit was achieved by nine patients but not by the remaining 20. In the same patients who had TCR sequencing, pretreatment tumors also underwent whole exome sequencing and RNA sequencing. About 90% of the 29 patients were identified as males with urothelial cancer of bladder origin, and a prior smoking history was reported by 18 of 29 patients.

What the research found in general, with its limitations: Small sample size (n of about 30) and many exploratory analyses mean the results are intended to be hypothesis-generating. Patients with durable benefit showed greater expansion of tumor-associated TCR clones in peripheral blood 3 weeks after starting treatment (n ≈ 21, p = 0.022). Improved progression-free and overall survival was found to be associated with pretreatment peripheral blood TCR clonality below the median.

Each PCR received spiked-in synthetic TCR analog templates so that absolute template abundance could be estimated from read counts. The immunoSEQ assay was used to amplify TCRbeta CDR3 regions from genomic DNA with bias-controlled V and J gene primers. Rearranged TCRbeta segments were sequenced at approximately 20X coverage. The published analysis was carried out like this. Sequencing errors were corrected by clustering, and CDR3s were annotated against IMGT so that V, D and J genes could be assigned. Downstream analyses used only productive TCRbeta rearrangements, leaving out any out-of-frame or stop-codon sequences. Clonality was calculated as one minus the Shannon entropy normalized by the log of the number of unique productive sequences. Fisher's exact test with Benjamini-Hochberg correction, using a cutoff of adjusted p below 0.01, was how clones that differed between time points or between blood and tumor were identified. Not all clones reach the TCRdb copy of this immuneACCESS table, which keeps in-frame sequences only. Checked studies attribute under half of the gap to unresolved V genes and leave the rest unexplained. The DNA was the basis for D and trimming; V, J and clone size are from that table. This sample holds roughly 120,000 clones; around 89% were observed only once. Roughly 1.7% of the sample is taken by the ten largest.

Explained via the paper, the time point label denotes: peripheral blood 6 weeks after treatment start. A cohort of 25 to 35 patients with locally advanced or metastatic urothelial carcinoma, treated at Memorial Sloan Kettering on a trial protocol, was included. Peripheral blood mononuclear cells were collected from each patient pretreatment and during treatment, giving between 1 and 8 total time points per patient. The Qiagen DNeasy Blood extraction kit was used to purify genomic DNA from total PBMCs and tumor samples. PBMCs were collected pretreatment and during treatment and were isolated and stored as previously described. Specimen: PBMCs, collected around atezolizumab (anti-PD-L1) treatment. The clonotype originates from a man in his 60s with urothelial cancer.

CDR3 region: CSVAVTANYGYTF. The DNA sequence follows: TGCAGCGTTGCGGTCACCGCTAACTATGGCTACACCTTC. The chain is made from TRBV29-1 and TRBJ1-2; the D gene remains uncertain. The CDR3 goes from the cysteine to the phenylalanine over 13 residues. The kept DNA is CDR3 alone, 39 bases in frame from the first base. The germline V gene supplies CDR1 SQVTM and CDR2 ANQGSEA. Relative to germline, V is 4 bases shorter and J is 0 bases shorter, with 9 bases between their ends.